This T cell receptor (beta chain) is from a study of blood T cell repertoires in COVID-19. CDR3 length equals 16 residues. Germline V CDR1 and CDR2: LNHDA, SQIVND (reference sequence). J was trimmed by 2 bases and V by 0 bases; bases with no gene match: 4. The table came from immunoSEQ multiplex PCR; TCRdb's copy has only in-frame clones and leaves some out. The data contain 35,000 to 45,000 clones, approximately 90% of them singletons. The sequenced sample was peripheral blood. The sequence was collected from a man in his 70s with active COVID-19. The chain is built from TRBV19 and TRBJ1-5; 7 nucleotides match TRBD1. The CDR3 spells CASSIEDRWGNQPQHF. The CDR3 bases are TGTGCCAGTAGTATAGAGGACAGGTGGGGCAATCAGCCCCAGCATTTT.